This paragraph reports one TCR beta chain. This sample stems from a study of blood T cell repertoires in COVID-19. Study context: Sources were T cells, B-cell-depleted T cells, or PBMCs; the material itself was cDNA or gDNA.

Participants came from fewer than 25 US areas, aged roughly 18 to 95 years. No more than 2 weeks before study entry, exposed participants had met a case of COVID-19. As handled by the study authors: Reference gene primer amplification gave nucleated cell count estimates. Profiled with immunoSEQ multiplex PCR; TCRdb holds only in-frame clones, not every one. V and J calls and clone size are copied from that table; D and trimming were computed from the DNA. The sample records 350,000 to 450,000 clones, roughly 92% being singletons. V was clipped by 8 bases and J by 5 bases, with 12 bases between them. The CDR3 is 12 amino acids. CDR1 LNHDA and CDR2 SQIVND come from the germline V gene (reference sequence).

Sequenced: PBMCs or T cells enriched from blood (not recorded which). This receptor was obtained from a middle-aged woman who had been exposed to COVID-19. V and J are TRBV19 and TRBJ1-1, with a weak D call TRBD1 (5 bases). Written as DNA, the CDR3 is TGTGCCAGTTGGGGCGAGGAGACTGAAGCTTTCTTT. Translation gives CASWGEETEAFF.